This T cell receptor (beta chain) was sequenced during a study of blood T cell repertoires in COVID-19. Study context: Acute-phase and convalescent COVID-19 samples originated in the United States, Italy and Spain. The cDNA or gDNA used as material had been derived from T cells, B-cell-depleted T cells, or PBMCs.

How the authors handled the data: Reference gene primer amplification gave nucleated cell count estimates. Profiling relied on immunoSEQ multiplex PCR, and the TCRdb table lists in-frame clones only, not all of them. Clone size and the V and J calls come from that table; the DNA yielded D and trimming. The table includes under 100,000 clones, around four fifths detected once. Trimming cost V 7 bases and J 4 bases; bases outside gene matches: 8. The CDR3 covers 15 residues. Germline V CDR1 and CDR2: MNHEY, SVGAGI. This receptor was identified in a man older than 75 with active or convalescent COVID-19. Sequenced sample: peripheral blood. V is TRBV6-5 and J is TRBJ2-1; the match to TRBD2 covers 9 bases. The CDR3 spells CASNRAGGRYNEQFF. The CDR3 nucleotides are TGTGCCAGCAACAGAGCGGGGGGAAGGTACAATGAGCAGTTCTTC.